This entry features one TCR beta chain sequence. At one end, the junction sequence differs from germline, possibly due to a read error. The CDR3 totals 12 residues. Germline V lookup: CDR1 MNHEY, CDR2 SVGEGT. The sample comes from a study of T cells after yellow fever vaccination. A single record per CDR3 protein comes from TCRdb applying MiXCR to the 5' RACE reads. The sample holds 250,000 to 350,000 distinct CDR3 sequences, approximately 8% seen once. The sample here was CD4+ T cells sorted from PBMCs, taken 5 days after the yellow fever booster vaccination. This TCR came from a man aged 18 to 35 who received the YFV17D yellow fever vaccine. The chain has TRBV6-2 or TRBV6-3 and TRBJ1-5; the D is unclear. The CDR3 protein is CAGSLSLQPQHF. CDR3 DNA: TGTGCCGGCAGTCTCTCCCTCCAGCCCCAGCATTTT.